The source of this T cell receptor beta chain is a study of CD8 T cells in ankylosing spondylitis. The study's findings and limits: The study identified a TCR beta motif of under ten highly homologous variants that appeared characteristic of ankylosing spondylitis blood.

There are a few counts of this clonotype. What it recognizes is unknown. The TCR beta libraries were generated through quantitative 5'-RACE incorporating molecular barcodes. TCRdb re-analysed the 5' RACE reads in MiXCR, keeping a single row per CDR3 protein. Here the sample spans more than 300,000 distinct CDR3 sequences, 7% to 9% being singletons. The sequence came from a male donor with ankylosing spondylitis. The sequencing input was blood, either unsorted or a sorted T cell fraction (not recorded which).

CDR3 amino acids: CASSGRTSVTYEQYF. As DNA, the CDR3 is TGTGCCAGCAGCGGGCGGACTAGCGTCACGTACGAGCAGTACTTC. The chain combines TRBV7-2 with TRBJ2-7; 9 positions match TRBD2. This CDR3 is 15 amino acids long. J was trimmed by 4 bases and V by 5 bases; bases with no gene match: 9. Looked up from germline, CDR1 is SGHTA and CDR2 is FQGNSA. The whole variable domain, filled in from reference TRBV7-2 and TRBJ2-7, reads GAGVSQSPSNKVTEKGKDVELRCDPISGHTALYWYRQSLGQGLEFLIYFQGNSAPDKSGLPSDRFSAERTGGSVSTLTIQRTQQEDSAVYLCASSGRTSVTYEQYFGPGTRLTVT.